The 21 T cell receptor beta chains below all came from one sample that was sequenced in a study of CD8+ T cells in alopecia areata. Extraction of RNA preceded its reverse transcription into cDNA, which served as the sequencing template. Profiling relied on immunoSEQ multiplex PCR, and the TCRdb table lists in-frame clones only, not all of them. The table has fewer than 150,000 clones, roughly 80% seen once. Treatment in this sample: oral pan-JAK inhibitor, 5-10 mg twice daily. The sequences come from CD8+ T cells sorted from blood, collected at week 4, from a patient treated with tofacitinib. These receptors were collected from a human donor with alopecia areata.

The rearrangement links TRBV4-1 to TRBJ1-1; D not certain. CDR3 length: 12 amino acids. Trimming took off 3 bases at V and 8 bases at J, with 10 bases between the two ends. CDR1 and CDR2 (germline): MGHRA, YSYEKL. This chain's CDR3 is CASSQGGSEAFF. CDR3 nucleotides: TGCGCCAGCAGCCAGGGAGGGTCCGAAGCTTTCTTT.

Regarding this clone: The sample holds other DNA sequences that translate to the same CDR3. The chain couples TRBV29-1 to TRBJ2-7; D might be TRBD1 or TRBD2, each matching 5 bases. Germline CDR1 reads SQVTM; CDR2 reads ANQGSEA. The CDR3 runs 12 residues. V lost 7 bases, J lost 2 bases, and 12 bases lay in between. The CDR3 spells CSARDGTYEQYF. The CDR3 DNA reads TGCAGCGCCCGGGACGGGACCTACGAGCAGTACTTC.

The CDR3 DNA is TGCGCCAGCAGCTTAGGGACTAGCGGGTTGAGTGAGCAGTTCTTC. Residues: CASSLGTSGLSEQFF. This chain joins TRBV5-1 and TRBJ2-1; TRBD2 agrees at 12 bases. Germline lookup yields CDR1 SGHRS and CDR2 YFSETQ. CDR3 length equals 15 residues. V was pared by 2 bases and J by 9 bases, with 6 bases of the junction left unmatched.

This CDR3 is CASSLRVHYEQYF. DNA for the CDR3: TGTGCCAGCAGCCTCCGGGTCCACTACGAGCAGTACTTC. V usage is TRBV7-8 and J usage is TRBJ2-7, with D hard to call. V lost 5 bases, J lost 3 bases, and 11 bases lay in between. The CDR3 runs 13 residues. Germline CDR1 is SGHVS and CDR2 is FQNEAQ.

This chain connects TRBV6-1 to TRBJ1-2; TRBD1 matches at 7 bases. Looked up from germline, CDR1 is MNHNS and CDR2 is SASEGT. This CDR3 is 14 amino acids long. V lost 4 bases and J lost 8; bases outside the gene matches: 10. The CDR3 DNA reads as TGTGCCAGCAGTGCCACAGGGGATTTGGGAGGCTACACCTTC. Residues: CASSATGDLGGYTF.

This clone was counted between two and nine times. CDR3 sequence: CASSQESSGGAGYEQYF. In DNA form, the CDR3 reads TGTGCCAGCAGCCAAGAAAGTAGCGGGGGGGCCGGTTACGAGCAGTACTTC. V and J are TRBV4-2 and TRBJ2-7; 11 bases match TRBD2. The CDR3 consists of 17 residues. V gave up 0 bases and J gave up 4 bases; unmatched junction bases: 8. The germline gives CDR1 LGHNA, CDR2 YNFKEQ.

This clone occurred once. The chain couples TRBV2 to TRBJ2-3, with D perhaps given as TRBD1 or TRBD2 (5 bases each). The length of the CDR3 is 14 residues. CDR1 and CDR2 from the germline V gene are SNHLY and FYNNEI. V was shortened by 3 bases and J by 4 bases, with 11 bases between the two germline ends. The CDR3 protein is CASSDLRGPDTQYF. CDR3 nucleotides: TGTGCCAGCAGTGATCTTCGGGGACCAGATACGCAGTATTTT.

The rearrangement uses TRBV7-8 and TRBJ2-6, with 9 nucleotides matching TRBD1. With 1 base clipped from V and 1 base from J, the junction kept 8 bases outside the gene matches. From germline, CDR1 is SGHVS and CDR2 FQNEAQ. The CDR3 contains 19 residues. The CDR3 here is CASSLDRQGDLSGANVLTF. CDR3 DNA: TGTGCCAGCAGCTTAGACAGACAGGGGGACCTATCTGGGGCCAACGTCCTGACTTTC.

The genes are TRBV12-5 and TRBJ2-7, with TRBD2 matching 8 bases. Germline CDR1 reads LGHNT; CDR2 reads FRNRAP. The CDR3 sequence is 16 residues long. With V trimmed by 5 bases and J by 3 bases, 12 bases remained unmatched. CDR3 sequence reads: CASGHAKAGGHYEQYF. CDR3 sequence (DNA): TGTGCTAGTGGTCACGCTAAGGCGGGGGGCCACTACGAGCAGTACTTC.

This clone came up once. The V call is TRBV2, the J call TRBJ1-1; no reliable D call. Germline-derived CDR1 and CDR2 are SNHLY and FYNNEI. The CDR3 spans 12 residues. V lost 11 bases and J lost 3, with 13 bases in between. This CDR3 reads CAALGEDTEAFF. CDR3 DNA: TGTGCCGCCTTAGGCGAGGACACTGAAGCTTTCTTT.

The V and J genes are TRBV5-5 and TRBJ2-5; D gene uncertain. Trimming cost V 0 bases and J 2 bases, with 8 bases left between them. The germline CDR1 and CDR2 sequences are SGHKS and YYEKEE (reference sequence). This CDR3 spans 14 amino acids. CDR3 region: CASSLGQSQETQYF. The CDR3 DNA follows: TGTGCCAGCAGCTTGGGCCAGTCTCAAGAGACCCAGTACTTC.

The chain uses TRBV30 and TRBJ1-5; the D is unclear. The germline CDR1 and CDR2 sequences are GTSNPN and SVGIG (reference sequence). V was cut by 1 base and J by 2 bases, with 9 bases left in between. There are 14 residues in the CDR3. The CDR3 spells CAWSGNGGNQPQHF. The CDR3 DNA sequence: TGTGCCTGGAGTGGGAACGGTGGCAATCAGCCCCAGCATTTT.

This sequence joins TRBV29-1 and TRBJ2-7; 10 nucleotides match TRBD1. This CDR3 is built from 15 residues. CDR1 and CDR2 (germline): SQVTM, ANQGSEA. This CDR3 is CSARTPGTGAYEQYF. CDR3 DNA: TGCAGTGCCAGAACCCCTGGGACAGGGGCCTACGAGCAGTACTTC.

The V gene is TRBV7-2, the J gene TRBJ1-2; perhaps TRBD1 as D (5 bases). Trimming shortened V by 4 bases and J by 4 bases, and 10 bases separated the two germline ends. The germline CDR1 and CDR2 sequences are SGHTA and FQGNSA. This CDR3 region has 13 residues. The chain's CDR3 is CASSSGTVYGYTF. As DNA, the CDR3 is TGTGCCAGCAGCTCCGGGACCGTCTATGGCTACACCTTC. Looking up the rest from reference TRBV7-2 and TRBJ1-2 gives the full variable domain: GAGVSQSPSNKVTEKGKDVELRCDPISGHTALYWYRQSLGQGLEFLIYFQGNSAPDKSGLPSDRFSAERTGGSVSTLTIQRTQQEDSAVYLCASSSGTVYGYTFGSGTRLTVV.

Concerning this clone: Other DNA sequences in the same sample also yield this CDR3. In DNA form, the CDR3 reads TGTGCCAGCAGCTCGCTGACTAGCGGAGAGACCCAGTACTTC. It translates to CASSSLTSGETQYF. The V gene is TRBV7-9, the J gene TRBJ2-5, with 9 bases that match TRBD2. Germline assignment: CDR1 SEHNR and CDR2 FQNEAQ (reference sequence). This CDR3 has 14 amino acids. V lost 4 bases and J lost 4; bases outside the gene matches: 4.

The V gene is TRBV4-1, the J gene TRBJ2-1; D unclear. The V end lost 1 base, the J end lost 10 bases, and 11 bases lay between the germline ends. Germline assignment: CDR1 MGHRA and CDR2 YSYEKL. There are 13 residues in the CDR3. The CDR3: CASSQVGRSEQFF. The CDR3, as DNA: TGCGCCAGCAGCCAAGTTGGTCGCTCGGAGCAGTTCTTC.

The chain is built from TRBV7-8 and TRBJ2-5; D remains unclear. This CDR3 has 10 amino acids. Germline lookup yields CDR1 SGHVS and CDR2 FQNEAQ. V shed 1 base and J shed 6 bases, with 0 bases lying between them. CDR3 residues: CASSLETQYF. CDR3 bases: TGTGCCAGCAGCTTAGAGACCCAGTACTTC.

V and J are TRBV25-1 and TRBJ2-1; the match to TRBD2 covers 13 bases. CDR3 length: 15 residues. The V gene end was trimmed by 7 bases and the J gene end by 4 bases; junction bases not matched to a gene: 4. Germline V gene lookup returns CDR1 MGHDK and CDR2 SYGVNS. CDR3 amino acids: CASMTSGGIYNEQFF. CDR3 sequence (DNA): TGTGCCAGCATGACTAGCGGGGGGATATACAATGAGCAGTTCTTC.

The chain carries TRBV6-5 and TRBJ1-5, with no clear D. Trimming pared 2 bases from V and 7 bases from J, leaving 9 bases between. CDR3 length equals 13 residues. Germline V lookup: CDR1 MNHEY, CDR2 SVGAGI. The CDR3 here is CASSYRAGQPQHF. Written as DNA, the CDR3 is TGTGCCAGCAGTTACAGGGCTGGGCAGCCCCAGCATTTT.

This clone has a single count. This rearrangement joins TRBV1 to TRBJ2-1. TRBV1 is deemed a pseudogene. This CDR3 spans 13 amino acids. Here the CDR3 reads CTSGQYEGNEQFF. The DNA of the CDR3 is TGCACCAGCGGTCAATACGAAGGCAATGAGCAGTTCTTC.

This chain uses TRBV6-4 with TRBJ2-2, with 12 bases matching TRBD2. The germline V gene encodes CDR1 MRHNA and CDR2 SNTAGT. The ends lost 5 bases at V and 8 bases at J; junction bases unmatched: 9. The CDR3 has 16 amino acids. In nucleotides, the CDR3 is TGTGCCAGCAGTCGAACTAGCGGGGGGCAACGAGGGGAGCTGTTTTTT. Translation gives CASSRTSGGQRGELFF.